These T cell receptor beta chains were read from a single sample in a study of blood T cell repertoires in COVID-19. TCRdb keeps only in-frame clones here, not all; method: immunoSEQ multiplex PCR. Of about 24,000 clones in the sample, about nine tenths were seen once. The source material was peripheral blood. Receptors were obtained from a woman older than 75 with active or convalescent COVID-19. CDR3s include the opening cysteine and the closing phenylalanine or tryptophan. D genes are given only for firm matches. The size entry is marked missing in some rows and otherwise reads once, few, many or a size class.

- | TRBJ1-2 | - | TRBV2 | TGTGCCAGCGGACGGGAATCAACTCGCGGCTACACCTTC | CASGRESTRGYTF
- | TRBJ2-7 | - | TRBV30 | TGTGCCTGGAGTGTACTTCGGGGGGCCATCGCCTACGAGCAGTACTTC | CAWSVLRGAIAYEQYF
- | TRBJ2-2 | TRBD1 | TRBV5-1 | TGCGCCAGCAGGGCCCAAACAGGGGACAACACCGGGGAGCTGTTTTTT | CASRAQTGDNTGELFF
- | TRBJ2-3 | TRBD2 | TRBV19 | TGTGCCAGTAACCCGAGCGGGAAGGTCACAGATACGCAGTATTTT | CASNPSGKVTDTQYF
- | TRBJ1-1 | - | TRBV5-1 | TGCGCCAGCAGCTTGGCTTTCACTGAAGCTTTCTTT | CASSLAFTEAFF
- | TRBJ1-1 | TRBD1 | TRBV4-2 | TGTGCCAGCAGCCAAGAGACAGGGGGCCCCACTGAAGCTTTCTTT | CASSQETGGPTEAFF
- | TRBJ2-5 | - | TRBV5-5 | TGTGCCAGCAGCTTGGCCCCCGAGAATTGGACCCAGTACTTC | CASSLAPENWTQYF
few | TRBJ1-3 | - | TRBV7-6 | TGTGCCAGCAGCCAGCGTACAGGGTCGGGAAACACCATATATTTT | CASSQRTGSGNTIYF
- | TRBJ2-7 | - | TRBV9 | TGTGCCAGCAGCGTAGGTCCGGGAGAGGGGTACGAGCAGTACTTC | CASSVGPGEGYEQYF
once | TRBJ1-3 | - | TRBV5-1 | TGCGCCAGCACCCTGATGGGAGATAGAGGAAACACCATATATTTT | CASTLMGDRGNTIYF
- | TRBJ1-1 | - | TRBV30 | TGTGCCTGGAGTGTCCGGGGGGCCACTGAAGCTTTCTTT | CAWSVRGATEAFF
- | TRBJ2-3 | TRBD2 | TRBV5-6 | TGTGCCAGCAGCTTGTTTTCGGGGGGGCCGACAGATACGCAGTATTTT | CASSLFSGGPTDTQYF
- | TRBJ1-5 | TRBD1 | TRBV28 | TGTGCCAGCAGTCCGACAGGGAGCAATCAGCCCCAGCATTTT | CASSPTGSNQPQHF
- | TRBJ2-3 | TRBD1 | TRBV7-9 | TGTGCCAGCAGCCCGCGGACAGGGGGCACAGATACGCAGTATTTT | CASSPRTGGTDTQYF
- | TRBJ1-2 | TRBD1 | TRBV5-1 | TGCGCCAGCCACGGACAGGGATTCTATGGCTACACCTTC | CASHGQGFYGYTF
few | TRBJ2-1 | - | TRBV5-8 | TGTGCCAGCCGGCAGGAGGTTTCCTACAATGAGCAGTTCTTC | CASRQEVSYNEQFF
- | TRBJ2-5 | TRBD1 | TRBV5-5 | TGTGCCAGCAGCCAGCCACAGGGGTGGGGAGAGACCCAGTACTTC | CASSQPQGWGETQYF
- | TRBJ2-5 | - | TRBV5-6 | TGTGCCAGCAGCTTGGGGGGAGGACCCCTTATCGGGGAGACCCAGTACTTC | CASSLGGGPLIGETQYF
- | TRBJ2-5 | TRBD2 | TRBV7-2 | TGTGCCAGCAGCCCCCGGGCTAGCGGGGGGGCGTCGTTCGAGACCCAGTACTTC | CASSPRASGGASFETQYF
- | TRBJ2-7 | TRBD2 | TRBV5-4 | TGTGCCAGCAGTTCCCGGGGGGGCGCAGACTACGAGCAGTACTTC | CASSSRGGADYEQYF
- | TRBJ2-3 | - | TRBV28 | TGTGCCAGCAGTTTTGGTAGCTTCGGAGTCGGCACAGATACGCAGTATTTT | CASSFGSFGVGTDTQYF
- | TRBJ2-5 | - | TRBV7-9 | TGTGCCAGCAGCTTCCCGGACACTCAAGAGACCCAGTACTTC | CASSFPDTQETQYF
few | TRBJ2-1 | - | TRBV4-2 | TGTGCCAGCAGCCAAGACTGGGTAGCGGAATACAATGAGCAGTTCTTC | CASSQDWVAEYNEQFF
- | TRBJ2-5 | TRBD1 | TRBV27 | TGTGCCAGCAGTACGGGGGACAGGGGATCAGAGACCCAGTACTTC | CASSTGDRGSETQYF
- | TRBJ2-1 | TRBD2 | TRBV6-5 | TGTGCCAGCCGGGAGGCGTACAATGAGCAGTTCTTC | CASREAYNEQFF
- | TRBJ1-3 | - | TRBV6-6 | TGTGCCACCCAGGAGGGGTCTGGAAACACCATATATTTT | CATQEGSGNTIYF
- | TRBJ1-2 | TRBD1 | TRBV10-3 | TGTGCCATCAGTGACCCGGGACAGGGTCTAGAAGATGGCTACACCTTC | CAISDPGQGLEDGYTF
- | TRBJ1-2 | TRBD1 | TRBV4-1 | TGCGCCAGCAGCCAAGGTCAGGGGGCTGGCTATGGCTACACCTTC | CASSQGQGAGYGYTF
- | TRBJ2-1 | TRBD2 | TRBV7-3 | TGTGCCAGCAGCCTGATAGCGGGAGGGCTCTACAATGAGCAGTTCTTC | CASSLIAGGLYNEQFF
once | TRBJ1-2 | - | TRBV24-1 | TGTGCCACCAGTGATACAGGGTTCAATGGCTACACCTTC | CATSDTGFNGYTF
- | TRBJ2-7 | - | TRBV5-1 | TGCGCCAGCAGCTTGTACGGGCAGGGTAGGGACGAGCAGTACTTC | CASSLYGQGRDEQYF
- | TRBJ1-5 | - | TRBV5-4 | TGTGCCAGCAGCTTGGACAGGGCTTATCAGCCCCAGCATTTT | CASSLDRAYQPQHF
- | TRBJ1-1 | TRBD1 | TRBV16 | TGTGCCAGCAGCCGTCAGGGGGGCGGGCCGACTGAAGCTTTCTTT | CASSRQGGGPTEAFF
- | TRBJ1-2 | - | TRBV6-1 | TGTGCCAGCAGTGAAGACAGGATCTTCGGCTACACCTTC | CASSEDRIFGYTF
- | TRBJ2-4 | TRBD2 | TRBV4-1 | TGCGCCAGCAGCCAAGGGACTAGCTTAGCCAAAAACATTCAGTACTTC | CASSQGTSLAKNIQYF
- | TRBJ2-2 | TRBD1 | TRBV19 | TGTGCCAGTAGACACAGGGGGGACACCGGGGAGCTGTTTTTT | CASRHRGDTGELFF
few | TRBJ1-1 | TRBD1 | TRBV5-1 | TGCGCCAGCAGCTTACCGGGACAGGGCAACACTGAAGCTTTCTTT | CASSLPGQGNTEAFF
- | TRBJ1-4 | TRBD1 | TRBV28 | TGTGCCAGCAGTGGGGACAGGACAACTAATGAAAAACTGTTTTTT | CASSGDRTTNEKLFF
once | TRBJ2-1 | - | TRBV7-3 | TGTGCCAGCAGCTTAACTATGACAGGGTTTGGTCGGGAGCCAGGCAATGAGCAGTTCTTC | CASSLTMTGFGREPGNEQFF
- | TRBJ2-2 | - | TRBV4-2 | TGTGCCAGCAGCCCACTCCTCAGCGGGACCGGGGAGCTGTTTTTT | CASSPLLSGTGELFF
- | TRBJ1-2 | TRBD1 | TRBV19 | TGTGCCAGTAAATCGGGACAGGGATTATGGGGCTACACCTTC | CASKSGQGLWGYTF
- | TRBJ2-1 | - | TRBV7-3 | TGTGCCAGCAGCTTAGGTGGGCCTGGCTACAATGAGCAGTTCTTC | CASSLGGPGYNEQFF
- | TRBJ1-2 | - | TRBV12-3/TRBV12-4 | TGTGCCAGCAGCCGTATAGCTAACTATGGCTACACCTTC | CASSRIANYGYTF
- | TRBJ2-1 | TRBD2 | TRBV9 | TGTGCCAGCAGCGCAACTAGCGGCTCCTACAATGAGCAGTTCTTC | CASSATSGSYNEQFF
once | TRBJ2-7 | - | TRBV2 | TGTGCCAGCAGTGAAGCGCAGTACGAGCAGTACTTC | CASSEAQYEQYF
- | TRBJ2-1 | TRBD2 | TRBV19 | TGTGCCAGTAGTAAAGGCGGGAGGGCCGTAGCTGAGCAGTTCTTC | CASSKGGRAVAEQFF
- | TRBJ1-3 | - | TRBV7-6 | TGTGCCAGCAGCTTAGGTCAGGGACAAAGCTCTGGAAACACCATATATTTT | CASSLGQGQSSGNTIYF
once | TRBJ2-5 | TRBD1 | TRBV18 | TGTGCCAGCTCCATGGGACAGTCGGAGACCCAGTACTTC | CASSMGQSETQYF
- | TRBJ2-2 | - | TRBV4-2 | TGTGCCAGCAGCCAAGATCTCGTGCTCCGGGGGATTAGAGCCGGGGAGCTGTTTTTT | CASSQDLVLRGIRAGELFF
- | TRBJ1-1 | - | TRBV18 | TGTGCCAGCTCACCACGCAATTACATGAACACTGAAGCTTTCTTT | CASSPRNYMNTEAFF
few | TRBJ1-3 | - | TRBV4-1 | TGCGCCAGCAGCCAGGGGCGGAGCTCTGGAAACACCATATATTTT | CASSQGRSSGNTIYF
- | TRBJ1-2 | - | TRBV28 | TGTGCCAGCAGTGAGACATCAGGGTTTTCTGGCCACTATGGCTACACCTTC | CASSETSGFSGHYGYTF
- | TRBJ1-2 | - | TRBV7-9 | TGTGCCAGCAGCATAATCTTGGGTTCGGAGATCAGAAACTATGGCTACACCTTC | CASSIILGSEIRNYGYTF
- | TRBJ2-7 | TRBD1 | TRBV18 | TGTGCCAGCTCACCTTACAGGGGGCACAACGAGCAGTACTTC | CASSPYRGHNEQYF
- | TRBJ2-5 | TRBD2 | TRBV16 | TGTGCCAGCAGCCAATCCCCTTCTACGGGGCTAGCGGGACGGGAGACCCAGTACTTC | CASSQSPSTGLAGRETQYF
- | TRBJ1-2 | - | TRBV6-6 | TGTGCCAGCAGTTACTCTAGTGGCGGGACTAACTATGGCTACACCTTC | CASSYSSGGTNYGYTF
- | TRBJ2-3 | - | TRBV29-1 | TGCAGCGCCACTTGGTTGGATACGCAGTATTTT | CSATWLDTQYF
- | TRBJ2-2 | TRBD2 | TRBV19 | TGTGCCAGTAGGGGACTAGCGGGGGCGAACACCGGGGAGCTGTTTTTT | CASRGLAGANTGELFF
- | TRBJ2-7 | - | TRBV28 | TGTGCCAGCAGTTTATTCGGGTACGAGCAGTACTTC | CASSLFGYEQYF